These 14 T cell receptor beta chains were all obtained from the same sample, sequenced in a study of breast tumors, draining lymph nodes, adjacent tissues. Breast cancer patients provided tissue from their axillary draining lymph nodes. TCRdb used MiXCR to reprocess the multiplex PCR reads, holding one entry per CDR3 protein. The sample yields approximately 100,000 distinct CDR3 sequences, over 20% seen once. Sequenced: axillary lymph node tissue. These TCRs come from a female donor with breast cancer. Some clones in this sample may be carry-over from other donors' samples.

This clonotype was found many times. The chain employs TRBV11-2 and TRBJ2-7, with D unclear. The germline gives CDR1 SGHAT, CDR2 FQNNGV. The CDR3 covers 12 residues. The V and J ends lost 2 bases and 3 bases respectively, with 5 bases between them. In DNA form, the CDR3 reads TGTGCCAGCAGCTTACCCCTCTACGAGCAGTACTTC. Residues: CASSLPLYEQYF.

CDR3 in amino acids: CASSLPSSGGDEQFF. CDR3 nucleotide sequence: TGTGCCAGCAGTTTACCTAGCTCGGGCGGGGATGAGCAGTTCTTC. This chain uses TRBV28 with TRBJ2-1; possible D gene TRBD2, 6 bases. V was trimmed by 2 bases and J by 8 bases, leaving 16 bases between them. Germline V gene data show CDR1 as MDHEN and CDR2 as SYDVKM. The CDR3 has 15 amino acids.

The chain employs TRBV12-1 and TRBJ2-7; TRBD2, the table's D call, lacks a check against the DNA. TRBV12-1 is a pseudogene segment. This CDR3 spans 16 amino acids. The chain's CDR3 is CASQAKWGGLSYEQYF. The CDR3 nucleotides read TGTGCCAGCCAAGCAAAGTGGGGGGGCCTTTCCTACGAGCAGTACTTC.

At least ten counts were recorded for this clonotype. The J gene is TRBJ2-5, the V gene TRBV7-8; D remains ambiguous. Germline CDR1 and CDR2: SGHVS and FQNEAQ. The length of the CDR3 is 13 residues. V gave up 3 bases and J gave up 2 bases, with 7 bases separating them. CDR3 coding DNA: TGTGCCAGCAGCTTTTCCCAACAAGAGACCCAGTACTTC. The encoded protein is CASSFSQQETQYF.

This clonotype was counted at least ten times. The rearrangement joins TRBV14 to TRBJ1-2; D ambiguous. Trimming stripped 1 base from V and 5 bases from J, with 2 bases between. The CDR3 has 11 amino acids. Germline loops: CDR1 SGHDN, CDR2 FVKESK. The DNA of the CDR3 is TGTGCCAGCAGCCAAGCTTATGGCTACACCTTC. This translates into CASSQAYGYTF.

This clonotype appeared a few times. Possible read error: a much larger clone is one base away. The chain links TRBV20-1 to TRBJ2-7; 7 bases match TRBD1. This CDR3 has 15 residues. Germline V CDR1 and CDR2: DFQATT, SNEGSKA (reference sequence). CDR3 in DNA: TGCAGCACGCAGCCCGGGACAGAAATTTCCTACGAGCAGTACTTC. The encoded protein is CSTQPGTEISYEQYF.

This clonotype was observed a handful of times. The rearrangement uses TRBV6-1 and TRBJ1-5, with D hard to call. V was pared by 3 bases and J by 6 bases, with 15 bases between. This CDR3 has 15 amino acids. Per germline, CDR1 MNHNS and CDR2 SASEGT. The CDR3 coding sequence is TGTGCCAGCAGTGATAATCCCATGTCGGGTCAGCCCCAGCATTTT. This encodes CASSDNPMSGQPQHF.

This clonotype has a count of ten or more. V and J are TRBV5-8 and TRBJ2-7; 10 bases are shared with TRBD1. The CDR3 contains 14 residues. V trimming: 4 bases; J trimming: 2 bases; junction bases outside the gene matches: 3. CDR1 and CDR2 (germline): SGHTS, YDEGEE. The CDR3 region is CASSAGQGAYEQYF. In nucleotides, the CDR3 is TGTGCCAGCAGCGCAGGACAGGGGGCCTACGAGCAGTACTTC.

The sample holds many counts of this clonotype. Here the CDR3 reads CASSEGRGGGPSYEQYF. The CDR3 bases are TGTGCCAGCAGTGAAGGGAGAGGGGGGGGGCCGTCCTACGAGCAGTACTTC. The chain uses TRBV6-1 and TRBJ2-7, with a possible D match to TRBD2 (7 bases). Germline V gene data show CDR1 as MNHNS and CDR2 as SASEGT. Between the trimmed V and J ends, which lost 1 base and 1 base, there was a span of 17 bases. This CDR3 is built from 17 residues.

Notes on this clonotype: With a much larger clone just one base away, this may be a read error. The CDR3 sequence: CASSFNYGYIF. The CDR3 nucleotides are TGTGCCAGCAGCTTTAACTATGGCTACATCTTC. J is TRBJ1-2 and V is TRBV9; D not certain. CDR3 length: 11 residues. Germline V CDR1 and CDR2: SGDLS, YYNGEE.

This clonotype was counted ten times or more. The chain employs TRBV7-6 and TRBJ1-5; tentatively, D is TRBD1 (6 bases). The V and J ends lost 5 bases and 7 bases respectively, with 15 bases between them. Germline lookup yields CDR1 SGHVS and CDR2 FNYEAQ. The CDR3 covers 14 residues. The CDR3 nucleotides read TGTGCCAGCAGCCCTCCAGGGGCTTTACAGCCCCAGCATTTT. Amino acids: CASSPPGALQPQHF.

This clonotype was recorded many times. CDR3 loop: CASSPWSALSKETQYF. CDR3 bases: TGTGCCAGCAGCCCCTGGAGCGCCTTATCAAAAGAGACCCAGTACTTC. The chain is built from TRBV7-2 and TRBJ2-5; D unresolved. Deletions cut 5 bases from V and 3 bases from J, with 19 bases between. CDR1 is SGHTA and CDR2 is FQGNSA in the germline V gene. The CDR3 has 16 residues.

Points on this clonotype: A much larger clone is a single base away; this may be a read error. The chain uses TRBV7-9 and TRBJ2-3, with unresolved D. This CDR3 contains 14 residues. Trimming removed 4 bases at V and 5 bases at J, with 13 bases between. Germline assignment: CDR1 SEHNR and CDR2 FQNEAQ (reference sequence). The CDR3 DNA sequence: TGTGCCAGCAGCTCGAGTACCCGCCTAGATACGCAGTATTTT. It is translated as CASSSSTRLDTQYF.

The table lists this clonotype with many counts. This chain links TRBV5-5 with TRBJ1-6; 9 positions match TRBD1. V shed 3 bases, J shed 7 bases, and the junction held 2 bases outside the gene matches. The length of the CDR3 is 14 residues. CDR1 and CDR2 from the germline V gene are SGHKS and YYEKEE (reference sequence). Here the CDR3 DNA reads TGTGCCAGCAGCTCTGGACAGGGGAATTCACCCCTCCACTTT. Amino acid sequence: CASSSGQGNSPLHF.